These 9 T cell receptor beta chains were all obtained from the same sample, sequenced in a study of blood T cell repertoires in COVID-19. Sequencing was performed with immunoSEQ multiplex PCR; in TCRdb, only in-frame clones are kept and a portion is missing. Of 200,000 to 300,000 clones listed, 82% were seen once; the top ten hold less than 4%. Sequenced material: peripheral blood. These receptors were obtained from a woman aged 18-29 years with acute or convalescent COVID-19.

The chain has TRBV2 and TRBJ1-4; possibly TRBD1 for D (5 bases). The CDR3 is 16 amino acids. Trimming took off 7 bases at V and 4 bases at J, with 19 bases between the two ends. CDR1 SNHLY and CDR2 FYNNEI come from the germline V gene. The CDR3 spells CASNLASGGSNEKLFF. The CDR3 DNA reads as TGTGCCAGCAATCTCGCGTCGGGGGGAAGTAATGAAAAACTGTTTTTT.

The gene calls are TRBV5-4 and TRBJ1-2; possibly TRBD1 for D (6 bases). Trimming took 0 bases from V and 9 from J, leaving 18 bases between them. Germline CDR1 and CDR2: SGHNT and YYREEE (reference sequence). This CDR3 region has 15 residues. The CDR3 spells CASSLDLGQPLSYTF. CDR3 bases: TGTGCCAGCAGCTTGGATCTCGGACAGCCATTGAGCTACACCTTC.

This sequence joins TRBV5-1 and TRBJ2-5; TRBD1 matches 8 bases. With 4 bases clipped from V and 5 bases from J, the junction kept 13 bases outside the gene matches. Germline assignment: CDR1 SGHRS and CDR2 YFSETQ. This CDR3 spans 16 amino acids. CDR3 amino acids: CASSTGQGNPGETQYF. For the CDR3, the DNA is TGCGCCAGCAGCACTGGACAGGGAAACCCGGGGGAGACCCAGTACTTC. Together with reference TRBV5-1 and TRBJ2-5, the CDR3 gives the full variable domain: KAGVTQTPRYLIKTRGQQVTLSCSPISGHRSVSWYQQTPGQGLQFLFEYFSETQRNKGNFPGRFSGRQFSNSRSEMNVSTLELGDSALYLCASSTGQGNPGETQYFGPGTRLLVL.

V gene TRBV28 combines with J gene TRBJ1-2; 8 bases map to TRBD1. With V trimmed by 5 bases and J by 5 bases, 13 bases remained unmatched. Germline V gene lookup returns CDR1 MDHEN and CDR2 SYDVKM. This CDR3 spans 16 amino acids. CDR3 sequence reads: CASSGADRGVGYGYTF. The CDR3 DNA reads as TGTGCCAGCAGTGGGGCCGACAGGGGAGTAGGATATGGCTACACCTTC.

For the CDR3, the DNA is TGTGCCAGCAGCTGGGGGGGCGGGACCCGCTCTGGGGCCAACGTCCTGACTTTC. This codes for CASSWGGGTRSGANVLTF. The chain combines TRBV5-4 with TRBJ2-6; weak D call: TRBD2 (7 bases). Looked up from germline, CDR1 is SGHNT and CDR2 is YYREEE (reference sequence). V lost 3 bases, J lost 0 bases, and 16 bases lay in between. The CDR3 extends over 18 amino acids.

This clone is a singleton in its sample. The genes are TRBV28 and TRBJ2-3; 14 positions match TRBD2. Trimming cost V 6 bases and J 3 bases; bases outside gene matches: 5. Germline assignment: CDR1 MDHEN and CDR2 SYDVKM. The CDR3 is 16 residues long. The CDR3, as DNA: TGTGCCAGCAGACCGGGACTAGCGGGAGTGACAGATACGCAGTATTTT. Translated, it gives CASRPGLAGVTDTQYF.

The rearrangement joins TRBV7-9 to TRBJ2-3; no clear D gene. The CDR3 extends over 15 amino acids. V gave up 2 bases and J gave up 0 bases, with 9 bases separating them. The germline CDR1 and CDR2 sequences are SEHNR and FQNEAQ (reference sequence). The CDR3 region is CASSLMSGSTDTQYF. In nucleotides, the CDR3 is TGTGCCAGCAGCTTAATGTCCGGGAGCACAGATACGCAGTATTTT.

The chain employs TRBV6-5 and TRBJ1-2, with D maybe TRBD1 (5 bases). Trimming cost V 6 bases and J 10 bases, with 12 bases left between them. Germline lookup yields CDR1 MNHEY and CDR2 SVGAGI. This CDR3 region has 11 residues. CDR3 sequence (DNA): TGTGCCAGCAGCAACGCGGGGCCCTACACCTTC. It translates to CASSNAGPYTF.

The rearrangement joins TRBV11-1 to TRBJ2-7; no reliable D call. The V end was cut by 5 bases, the J end by 0 bases, with 14 bases between. In germline, CDR1 is SGHAT, CDR2 FQDESV (reference sequence). The CDR3 is 15 amino acids. This CDR3 reads CASSENPPNSYEQYF. The CDR3 DNA reads as TGTGCCAGCAGCGAAAATCCTCCTAACTCCTACGAGCAGTACTTC.